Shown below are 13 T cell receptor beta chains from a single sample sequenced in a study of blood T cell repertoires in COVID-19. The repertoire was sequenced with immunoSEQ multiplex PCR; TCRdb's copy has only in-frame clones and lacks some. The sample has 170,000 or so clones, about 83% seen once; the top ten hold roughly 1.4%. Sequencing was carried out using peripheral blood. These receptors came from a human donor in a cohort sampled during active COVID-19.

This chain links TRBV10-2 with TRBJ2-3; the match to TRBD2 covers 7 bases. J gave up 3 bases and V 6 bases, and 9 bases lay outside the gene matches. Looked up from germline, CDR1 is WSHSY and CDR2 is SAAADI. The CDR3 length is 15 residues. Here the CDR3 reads CASSDRGVGTDTQYF. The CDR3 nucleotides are TGCGCCAGCAGCGATCGGGGGGTAGGAACAGATACGCAGTATTTT.

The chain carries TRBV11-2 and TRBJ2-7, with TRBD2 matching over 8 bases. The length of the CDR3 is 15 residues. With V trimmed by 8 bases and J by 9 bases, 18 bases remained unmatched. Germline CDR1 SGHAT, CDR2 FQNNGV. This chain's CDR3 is CASGKSRSGGIGQYF. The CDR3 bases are TGTGCCAGCGGTAAAAGTCGGAGCGGGGGTATTGGGCAGTACTTC.

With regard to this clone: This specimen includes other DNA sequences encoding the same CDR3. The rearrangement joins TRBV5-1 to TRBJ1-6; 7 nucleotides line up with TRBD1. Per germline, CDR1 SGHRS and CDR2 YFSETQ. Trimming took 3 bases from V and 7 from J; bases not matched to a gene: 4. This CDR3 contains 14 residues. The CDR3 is CASSSGQPNSPLHF. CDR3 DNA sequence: TGCGCCAGCAGCTCGGGACAGCCAAATTCACCCCTCCACTTT.

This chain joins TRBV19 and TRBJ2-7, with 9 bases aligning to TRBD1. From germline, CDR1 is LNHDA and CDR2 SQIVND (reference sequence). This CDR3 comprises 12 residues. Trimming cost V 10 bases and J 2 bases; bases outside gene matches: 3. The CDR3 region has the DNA TGTGCCACCGGGGACAGGGCCTACGAGCAGTACTTC. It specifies CATGDRAYEQYF.

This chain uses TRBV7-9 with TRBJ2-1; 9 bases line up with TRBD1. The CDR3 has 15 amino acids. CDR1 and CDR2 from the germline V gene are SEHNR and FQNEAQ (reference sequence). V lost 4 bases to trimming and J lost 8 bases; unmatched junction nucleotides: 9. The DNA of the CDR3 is TGTGCCAGCAGCTCGTCACAGGGGGCTGGATATGAGCAGTTCTTC. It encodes CASSSSQGAGYEQFF.

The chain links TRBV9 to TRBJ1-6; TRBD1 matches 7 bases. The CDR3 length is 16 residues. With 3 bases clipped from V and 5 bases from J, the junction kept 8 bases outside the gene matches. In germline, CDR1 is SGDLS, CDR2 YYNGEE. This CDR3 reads CASSDTGVLNNSPLHF. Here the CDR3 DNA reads TGTGCCAGCAGCGACACAGGGGTCCTGAATAATTCACCCCTCCACTTT.

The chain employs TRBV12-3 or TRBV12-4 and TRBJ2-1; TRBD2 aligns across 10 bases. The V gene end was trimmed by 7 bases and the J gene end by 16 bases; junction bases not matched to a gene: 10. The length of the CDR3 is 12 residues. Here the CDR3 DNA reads TGTGCCAGCAATCCCCTAGCGGGAGCGGGCTTCTTC. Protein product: CASNPLAGAGFF.

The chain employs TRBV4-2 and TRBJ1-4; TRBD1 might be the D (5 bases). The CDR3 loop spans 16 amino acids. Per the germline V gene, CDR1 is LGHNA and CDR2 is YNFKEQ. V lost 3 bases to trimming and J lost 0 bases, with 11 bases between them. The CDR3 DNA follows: TGTGCCAGCAGCCAGGCCACAGGCGCAACTAATGAAAAACTGTTTTTT. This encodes CASSQATGATNEKLFF.

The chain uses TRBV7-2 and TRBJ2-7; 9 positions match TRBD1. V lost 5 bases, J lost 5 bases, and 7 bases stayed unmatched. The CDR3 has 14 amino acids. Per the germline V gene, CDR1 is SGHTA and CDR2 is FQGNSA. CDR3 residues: CASSLQTGGNEQYF. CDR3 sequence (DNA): TGTGCCAGCAGCCTCCAGACAGGGGGGAACGAGCAGTACTTC.

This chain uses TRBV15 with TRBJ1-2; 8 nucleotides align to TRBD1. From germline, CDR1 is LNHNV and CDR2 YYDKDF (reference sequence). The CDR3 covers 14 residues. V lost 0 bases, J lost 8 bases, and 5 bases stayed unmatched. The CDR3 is CATSRDRTGLGYTF. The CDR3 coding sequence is TGTGCCACCAGCAGAGATAGGACAGGGTTGGGCTACACCTTC.

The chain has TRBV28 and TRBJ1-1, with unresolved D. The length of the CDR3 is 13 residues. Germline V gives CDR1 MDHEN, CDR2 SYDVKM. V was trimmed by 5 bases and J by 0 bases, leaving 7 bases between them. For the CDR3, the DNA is TGTGCCAGCAGTCAGACAATGAACACTGAAGCTTTCTTT. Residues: CASSQTMNTEAFF.

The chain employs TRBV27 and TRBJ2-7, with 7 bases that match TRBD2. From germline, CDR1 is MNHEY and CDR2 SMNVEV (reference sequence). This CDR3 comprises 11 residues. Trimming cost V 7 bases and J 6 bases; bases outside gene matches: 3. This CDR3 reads CASTWGGEQYF. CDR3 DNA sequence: TGTGCCAGCACCTGGGGGGGCGAGCAGTACTTC.

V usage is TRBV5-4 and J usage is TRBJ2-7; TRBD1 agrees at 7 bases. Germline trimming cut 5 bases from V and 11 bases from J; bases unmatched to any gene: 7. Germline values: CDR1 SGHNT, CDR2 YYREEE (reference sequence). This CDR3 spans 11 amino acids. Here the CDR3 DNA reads TGTGCCAGCAGGGTTGACAGGGTGGAGTACTTC. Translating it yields CASRVDRVEYF.